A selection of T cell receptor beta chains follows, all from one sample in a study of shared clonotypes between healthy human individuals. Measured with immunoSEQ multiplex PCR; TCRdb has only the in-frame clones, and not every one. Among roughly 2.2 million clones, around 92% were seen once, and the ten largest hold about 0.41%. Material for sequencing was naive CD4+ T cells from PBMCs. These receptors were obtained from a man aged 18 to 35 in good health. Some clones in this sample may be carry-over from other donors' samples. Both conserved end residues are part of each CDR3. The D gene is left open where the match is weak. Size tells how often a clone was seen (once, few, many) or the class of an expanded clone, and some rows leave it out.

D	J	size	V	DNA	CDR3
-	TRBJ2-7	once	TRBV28	TGTGCCAGCACTAGTCGCTCCTACGAGCAGTACTTC	CASTSRSYEQYF
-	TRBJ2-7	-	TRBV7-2	TGTGCCAGCAGTCCCCGGAGGACTGGGAGCGGCGAGCAGTACTTC	CASSPRRTGSGEQYF
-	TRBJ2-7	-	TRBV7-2	TGTGCCAGCAGCCGAGACGGCAGGGCAGACGAGCAGTACTTC	CASSRDGRADEQYF
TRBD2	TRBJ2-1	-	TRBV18	TGTGCCAGCTCACCATGGCGGGAGAGTCACAATGAGCAGTTCTTC	CASSPWRESHNEQFF
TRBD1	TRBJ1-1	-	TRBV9	TGTGCCAGCAGCGTAGTGGACAGGGGGCCCACTGAAGCTTTCTTT	CASSVVDRGPTEAFF
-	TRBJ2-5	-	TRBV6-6	TGTGCCAGCAACCCGACAGCCCAAGAGACCCAGTACTTC	CASNPTAQETQYF
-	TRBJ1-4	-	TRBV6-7	TGTGCCAGCAGTTACACACCGATATTAACACAGGGACGTGATGAAAAACTGTTTTTT	CASSYTPILTQGRDEKLFF
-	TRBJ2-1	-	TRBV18	TGTGCCAGCTCACCGTCCGGGCCTAACGAGCAGTTCTTC	CASSPSGPNEQFF
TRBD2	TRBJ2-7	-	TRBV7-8	TGTGCCAGCAGCTTAGTCGGTAGCGGGACCGAATACGAGCAGTACTTC	CASSLVGSGTEYEQYF
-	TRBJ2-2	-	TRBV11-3	TGTGCCAGCAGCCCTACCTCGTTGCAGGGACGCACCGGGGAGCTGTTTTTT	CASSPTSLQGRTGELFF
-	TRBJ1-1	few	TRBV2	TGTGCCAGCAGTGATCAACTAGGGAACACTGAAGCTTTCTTT	CASSDQLGNTEAFF
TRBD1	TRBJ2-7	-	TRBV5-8	TGTGCCAGCAGCCGGACAGGGTTGGGCGAGCAGTACTTC	CASSRTGLGEQYF
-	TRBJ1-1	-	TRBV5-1	TGCGCCAGCAGCTCCTCCCAGGGTGGTGGGACTGAAGCTTTCTTT	CASSSSQGGGTEAFF
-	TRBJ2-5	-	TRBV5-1	TGCGCCAGCAGCCCTCGACGGACTGAAGACGTCTCCAGGGAGACCCAGTACTTC	CASSPRRTEDVSRETQYF
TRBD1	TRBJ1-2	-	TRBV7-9	TGTGCCAGCAGCTTAGGGGGGACAGACGGCGGGTATGGCTACACCTTC	CASSLGGTDGGYGYTF
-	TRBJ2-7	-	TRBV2	TGTGCCAGTAAAACAACTTACCTCTCCTACGAGCAGTACTTC	CASKTTYLSYEQYF
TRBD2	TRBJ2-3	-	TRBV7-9	TGTGCCAGCAGCCCAAGGACTAGCTCGGATACGCAGTATTTT	CASSPRTSSDTQYF
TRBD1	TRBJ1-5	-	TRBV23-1	TGCGCCAGCAGTCAGACCCGGGACAGGGGGCTTGTAGGCAATCAGCCCCAGCATTTT	CASSQTRDRGLVGNQPQHF
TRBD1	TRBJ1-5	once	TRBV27	TGTGCCAGCAGTACAAGACAGGGTTTTAGTCAGCCCCAGCATTTT	CASSTRQGFSQPQHF
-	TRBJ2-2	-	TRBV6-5	TGTGCCAGCAGTTACTCGGGGAGGAGCACCGGGGAGCTGTTTTTT	CASSYSGRSTGELFF
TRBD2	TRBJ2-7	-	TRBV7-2	TGTGCCAGCAGCTTAAGGGGTAGCGGGCTCTTATCCTACGAGCAGTACTTC	CASSLRGSGLLSYEQYF
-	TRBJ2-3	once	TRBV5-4	TGTGCCAGCAGCTTGCCAGGGTCAGATACGCAGTATTTT	CASSLPGSDTQYF
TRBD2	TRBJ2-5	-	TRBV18	TGTGCCAGCTCACCCATGACTAGCGGGAGTCAGACCCAGTACTTC	CASSPMTSGSQTQYF
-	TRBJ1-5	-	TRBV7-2	TGTGCCAGCAGCCGCAGCAATCAGCCCCAGCATTTT	CASSRSNQPQHF
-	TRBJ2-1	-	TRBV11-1	TGTGCCAGCAGCTTAAGGCACGCCGAGGGGAATGAGCAGTTCTTC	CASSLRHAEGNEQFF
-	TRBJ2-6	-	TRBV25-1	TGTGCCAGTGAGTCTATCTCTGGGGCCAACGTCCTGACTTTC	CASESISGANVLTF
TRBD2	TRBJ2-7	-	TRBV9	TGTGCCAGCAGCGTAGATGGGCTAGCGGGAGAGAAGTACTTC	CASSVDGLAGEKYF
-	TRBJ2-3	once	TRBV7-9	TGTGCCAGCAGCGGGGCGAGAGGGATTCGTGCAGATACGCAGTATTTT	CASSGARGIRADTQYF
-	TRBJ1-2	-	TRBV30	TGTGCCTGGAGCGAGGACTGGTCCTATGGCTACACCTTC	CAWSEDWSYGYTF
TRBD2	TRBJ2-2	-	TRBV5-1	TGCGCCAGCAGCTGGGGACTAGCGGGAGGGAGGATCGCCGGGGAGCTGTTTTTT	CASSWGLAGGRIAGELFF
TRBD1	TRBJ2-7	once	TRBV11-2	TGTGCCAGCAGCTCCTACAGGGGGCCCTCCTACGAGCAGTACTTC	CASSSYRGPSYEQYF
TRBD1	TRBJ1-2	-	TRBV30	TGTGCCTGGAGTTTGACAGGGGCCGGCTACACCTTC	CAWSLTGAGYTF
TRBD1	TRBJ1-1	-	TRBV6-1	TGTGCCAGCAGTGCAAGACAGGGGGCCGAAGCTTTCTTT	CASSARQGAEAFF
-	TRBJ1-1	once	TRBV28	TGTGCCAGCTTACCTGCTGGGGGTGCCCCATACATGAACACTGAAGCTTTCTTT	CASLPAGGAPYMNTEAFF
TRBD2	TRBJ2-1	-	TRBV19	TGTGCCACAAGAGGACTAGCGGAGAGCTCCTACAATGAGCAGTTCTTC	CATRGLAESSYNEQFF
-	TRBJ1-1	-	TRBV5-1	TGCGCCAGCAGCTGGGACATCCCGAACACTGAAGCTTTCTTT	CASSWDIPNTEAFF
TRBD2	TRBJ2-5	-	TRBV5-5	TGTGCCAGCGGAGGGACTAGCGTCGAGACCCAGTACTTC	CASGGTSVETQYF
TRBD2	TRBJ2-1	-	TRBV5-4	TGTGCCAGCAGCTTGGGACTAGCGGGCATCGAGCAGTTCTTC	CASSLGLAGIEQFF
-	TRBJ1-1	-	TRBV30	TGTGCCTGGAGTGTCTTACAGGGCCTCATGAACACTGAAGCTTTCTTT	CAWSVLQGLMNTEAFF
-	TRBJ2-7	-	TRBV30	TGTGCCTGGACCCGGGGTGCCTACGAGCAGTACTTC	CAWTRGAYEQYF
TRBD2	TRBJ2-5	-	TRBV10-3	TGTGCCATCCGGCCAGCGGGAGGCCAAGAGACCCAGTACTTC	CAIRPAGGQETQYF
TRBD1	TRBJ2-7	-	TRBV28	TGTGCCAGCCGGTCCGCAGGGGGCCCCCACTACGAGCAGTACTTC	CASRSAGGPHYEQYF
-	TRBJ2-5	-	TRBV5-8	TGTGCCAGCAGCCGGACCCGGCGGGAGACCCAGTACTTC	CASSRTRRETQYF
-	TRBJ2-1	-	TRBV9	TGTGCCAGCAGCGTAGCGACAGCTTCCTACAATGAGCAGTTCTTC	CASSVATASYNEQFF
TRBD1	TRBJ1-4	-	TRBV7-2	TGTGCCAGCAGCTCCAAACCCGGGACAGGGAGTGAAAAACTGTTTTTT	CASSSKPGTGSEKLFF
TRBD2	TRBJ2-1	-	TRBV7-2	TGTGCCAGCAGCCCTCCTAGCGGGAGAGGTAATGAGCAGTTCTTC	CASSPPSGRGNEQFF